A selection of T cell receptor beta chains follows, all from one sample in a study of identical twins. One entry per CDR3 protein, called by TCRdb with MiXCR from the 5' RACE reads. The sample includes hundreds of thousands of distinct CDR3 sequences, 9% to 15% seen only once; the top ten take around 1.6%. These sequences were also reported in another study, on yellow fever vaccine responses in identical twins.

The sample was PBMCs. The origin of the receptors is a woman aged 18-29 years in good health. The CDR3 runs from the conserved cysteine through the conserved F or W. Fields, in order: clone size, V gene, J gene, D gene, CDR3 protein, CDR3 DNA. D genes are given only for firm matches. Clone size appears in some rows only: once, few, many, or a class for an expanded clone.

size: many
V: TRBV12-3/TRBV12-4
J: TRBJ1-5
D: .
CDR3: CASSLAGANQPQHF
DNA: TGTGCCAGCAGTTTGGCGGGGGCCAATCAGCCCCAGCATTTT

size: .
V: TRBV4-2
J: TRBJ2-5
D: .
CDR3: CASSQDPDLGQETQYF
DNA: TGTGCCAGCAGCCAAGATCCGGACCTAGGTCAAGAGACCCAGTACTTC

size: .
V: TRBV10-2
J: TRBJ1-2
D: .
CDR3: CASSEDGYYGYTF
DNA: TGCGCCAGCAGTGAAGATGGATACTATGGCTACACCTTC

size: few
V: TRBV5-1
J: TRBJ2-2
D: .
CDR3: CASSSNREPTGELFF
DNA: TGCGCCAGCAGCTCCAACAGGGAACCGACCGGGGAGCTGTTTTTT

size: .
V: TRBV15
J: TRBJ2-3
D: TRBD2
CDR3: CATSRGLATDTQYF
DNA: TGTGCCACCAGCAGGGGACTAGCCACAGATACGCAGTATTTT

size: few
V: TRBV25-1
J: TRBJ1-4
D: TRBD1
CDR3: CASTPVGLDRAGELFF
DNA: TGTGCCAGCACACCGGTCGGGCTAGACAGGGCCGGGGAACTGTTTTTT

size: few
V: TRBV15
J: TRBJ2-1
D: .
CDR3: CATSIGRSYNEQFF
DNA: TGTGCCACCAGCATCGGACGGAGCTACAATGAGCAGTTCTTC

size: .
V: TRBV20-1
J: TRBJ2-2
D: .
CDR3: CSARPQENENTGELFF
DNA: TGCAGTGCTAGACCACAGGAGAACGAGAACACCGGGGAGCTGTTTTTT

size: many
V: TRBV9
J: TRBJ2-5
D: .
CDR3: CASSVGIGLETQYF
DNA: TGTGCCAGCAGCGTAGGTATAGGATTAGAGACCCAGTACTTC

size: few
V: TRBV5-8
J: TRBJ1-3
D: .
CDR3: CASSLGGATGNTIYF
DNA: TGTGCCAGCAGCTTAGGGGGAGCGACTGGAAACACCATATATTTT

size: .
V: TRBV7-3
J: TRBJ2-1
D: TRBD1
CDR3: CASSLTLQSGQAYNEQFF
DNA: TGTGCCAGCAGCTTAACGTTGCAGTCGGGACAGGCATACAATGAGCAGTTCTTC

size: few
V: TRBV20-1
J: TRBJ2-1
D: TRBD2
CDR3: CSARGTSDGSEQFF
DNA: TGCAGTGCTAGAGGGACTAGCGATGGAAGTGAGCAGTTCTTC

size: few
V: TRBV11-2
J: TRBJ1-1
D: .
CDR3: CASSQKRTANTEAFF
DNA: TGTGCCAGCAGCCAAAAGAGGACGGCGAACACTGAAGCTTTCTTT

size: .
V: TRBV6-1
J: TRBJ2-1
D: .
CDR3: CASRVVSSYNEQFF
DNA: TGTGCCAGCAGAGTTGTGAGCTCCTACAATGAGCAGTTCTTC

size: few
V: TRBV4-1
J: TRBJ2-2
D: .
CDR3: CASSQVPGHRTGELFF
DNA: TGCGCCAGCAGCCAAGTCCCGGGCCATCGGACCGGGGAGCTGTTTTTT

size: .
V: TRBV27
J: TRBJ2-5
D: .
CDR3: CASSLGRALQETQYF
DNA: TGTGCCAGCAGTTTGGGCAGGGCCCTCCAAGAGACCCAGTACTTC

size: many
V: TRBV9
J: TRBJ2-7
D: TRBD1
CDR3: CASSFGTGSYEQYF
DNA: TGTGCCAGCAGTTTCGGGACAGGGAGTTACGAGCAGTACTTC

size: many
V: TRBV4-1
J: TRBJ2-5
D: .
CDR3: CASSQDQMGPETQYF
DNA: TGCGCCAGCAGCCAAGATCAGATGGGTCCCGAGACCCAGTACTTC

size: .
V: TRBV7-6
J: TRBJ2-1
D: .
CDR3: CASSLVVGADYNEQFF
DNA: TGTGCCAGCAGCTTAGTAGTCGGGGCAGATTACAATGAGCAGTTCTTC

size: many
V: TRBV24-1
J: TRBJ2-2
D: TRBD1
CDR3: CATSPGTGNSGELFF
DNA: TGTGCCACCAGTCCCGGGACAGGGAATTCCGGGGAGCTGTTTTTT

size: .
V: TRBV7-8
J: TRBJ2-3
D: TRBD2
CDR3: CASSPKRLAGVIDTQYF
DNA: TGTGCCAGCAGCCCAAAGCGTCTAGCGGGGGTGATAGATACGCAGTATTTT

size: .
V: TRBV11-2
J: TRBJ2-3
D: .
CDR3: CASSLDVGDTQYF
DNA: TGTGCCAGCAGCTTAGATGTAGGCGATACGCAGTATTTT

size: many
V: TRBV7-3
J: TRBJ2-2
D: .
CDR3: CASSFLTGELFF
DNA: TGTGCCAGCAGCTTTTTGACCGGGGAGCTGTTTTTT

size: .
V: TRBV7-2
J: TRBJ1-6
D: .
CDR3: CASSLAVGLGRYNSPLHF
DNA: TGTGCCAGCAGCTTAGCAGTGGGTTTGGGTCGCTATAATTCACCCCTCCACTTT

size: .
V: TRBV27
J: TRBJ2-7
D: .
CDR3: CASSLWLDGTTEQYF
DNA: TGTGCCAGCAGTTTATGGCTAGACGGCACTACCGAGCAGTACTTC

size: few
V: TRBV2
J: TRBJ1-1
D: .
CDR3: CASSEFSGAAEAFF
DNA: TGTGCCAGCAGTGAATTTAGTGGGGCGGCTGAAGCTTTCTTT

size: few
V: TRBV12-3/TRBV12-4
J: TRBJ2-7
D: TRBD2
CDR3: CASRSGTSGTYEQYF
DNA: TGTGCCAGCAGATCCGGGACTAGCGGGACCTACGAGCAGTACTTC

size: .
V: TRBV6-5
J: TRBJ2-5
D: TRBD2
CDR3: CASSYRTSGEGGETQYF
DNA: TGTGCCAGCAGTTACCGGACTAGCGGGGAAGGTGGAGAGACCCAGTACTTC

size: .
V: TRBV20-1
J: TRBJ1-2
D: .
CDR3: CSASRTVQDYGYTF
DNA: TGCAGTGCTAGTCGTACAGTTCAAGACTATGGCTACACCTTC

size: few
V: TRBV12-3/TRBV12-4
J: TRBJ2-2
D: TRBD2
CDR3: CASSLYISGSTGELFF
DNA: TGTGCCAGCAGTTTATATATTAGCGGGAGCACCGGGGAGCTGTTTTTT

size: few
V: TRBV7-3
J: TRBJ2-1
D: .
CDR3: CASSSFVRDNEQFF
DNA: TGTGCCAGCAGCTCCTTTGTTAGGGACAATGAGCAGTTCTTC

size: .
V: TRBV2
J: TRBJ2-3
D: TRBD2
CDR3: CASGGERLVSTDTQYF
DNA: TGTGCCAGCGGGGGGGAGCGACTAGTTAGCACAGATACGCAGTATTTT

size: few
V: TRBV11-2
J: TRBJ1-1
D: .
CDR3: CASSLVHLNTEAFF
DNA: TGTGCCAGCAGCTTAGTACACCTGAACACTGAAGCTTTCTTT

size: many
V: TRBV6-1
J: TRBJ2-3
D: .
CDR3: CASSGVAHSTDTQYF
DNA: TGTGCCAGCAGTGGTGTAGCCCATAGCACAGATACGCAGTATTTT

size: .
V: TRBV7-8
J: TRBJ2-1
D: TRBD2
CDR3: CASSFVSPGTTHNQFF
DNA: TGTGCCAGCAGCTTCGTTTCACCCGGGACTACCCATAATCAGTTCTTC

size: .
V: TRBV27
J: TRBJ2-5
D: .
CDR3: CASRLQMGVGETQYF
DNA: TGTGCCAGCAGACTACAGATGGGGGTGGGGGAGACCCAGTACTTC

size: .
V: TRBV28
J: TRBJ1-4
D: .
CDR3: CASSFLDSIGEKLFF
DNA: TGTGCCAGCAGTTTTTTGGACAGTATCGGTGAAAAACTGTTTTTT

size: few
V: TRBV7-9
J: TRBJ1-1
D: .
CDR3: CASSLERGNLVF
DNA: TGTGCCAGCAGCTTAGAACGGGGAAACCTCGTCTTT

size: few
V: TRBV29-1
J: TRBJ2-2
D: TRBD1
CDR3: CSVKRDRGTGELFF
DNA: TGCAGCGTCAAAAGGGACAGGGGCACCGGGGAGCTGTTTTTT

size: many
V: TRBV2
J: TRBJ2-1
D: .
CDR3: CASSEIVSGNEQFF
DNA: TGTGCCAGCAGTGAAATAGTTAGCGGCAATGAGCAGTTCTTC

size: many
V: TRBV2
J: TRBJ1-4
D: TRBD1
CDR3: CAVGQGGKANEKLFF
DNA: TGTGCCGTAGGACAGGGGGGGAAGGCTAATGAAAAACTGTTTTTT

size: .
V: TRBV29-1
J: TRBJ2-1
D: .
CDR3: CSVVGSGDNEQFF
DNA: TGCAGCGTTGTGGGATCCGGGGACAATGAGCAGTTCTTC